This TCR beta chain was found in a study of CD8 T cells in Susac syndrome. Reverse transcription of roughly 0.5 to 1 ug RNA used random hexamers. Multiplex immunoSEQ PCR targeted 54 Vbeta and 13 Jbeta TCR beta segments. TCRdb redid the calling of the immunoSEQ multiplex PCR reads with MiXCR, one entry per CDR3 protein. The sample comprises around 150,000 distinct CDR3 sequences, 90% to 95% of which are singletons, and about 0.11% rests with the top ten. CD8+ and CD4+ T cells taken from blood had their TCR beta sequenced. The study used treatment-naive patients who had stable or active relapsing-remitting disease as multiple sclerosis controls. Negative isolation yielded CD8+ and CD4+ T cells; FACS enriched TEMRA cells. The germline gives CDR1 DFQATT, CDR2 SNEGSKA (reference sequence). Trimming removed 5 bases from V and 6 bases from J, with 21 bases in between. There are 15 residues in the CDR3.

Input material: CD4+ T cells from PBMCs. The sequence came from a human donor with multiple sclerosis. This chain connects TRBV20-1 to TRBJ2-3; TRBD2 is a possible D gene (6 bases). CDR3 DNA sequence: TGCAGTGCTCCTCGACTAGTCGGTCGTTCGGATACGCAGTATTTT. Translating it yields CSAPRLVGRSDTQYF.